What follows are 7 T cell receptor beta chains derived from one specimen sequenced in a study of T cells in Graves' hyperthyroidism and ophthalmopathy. TCR beta CDR3 regions were amplified from RNA. The HTBI primer set served for first-round RT-PCR of the TCR CDR3. From the multiplex PCR reads, TCRdb called clonotypes with MiXCR, one entry per CDR3 protein. The profile shows some 350,000 distinct CDR3 sequences, roughly 25% of them singletons. Sequenced: blood. The receptor set was obtained from a man in his forties or fifties with Graves' hyperthyroidism.

There are many counts of this clonotype. The rearrangement uses TRBV2 and TRBJ2-1, with D possibly TRBD1 on 5 matching bases. Trimming took 6 bases from V and 6 from J, leaving 15 bases between them. CDR1 and CDR2 from the germline V gene are SNHLY and FYNNEI. The CDR3 is 14 amino acids. The CDR3 here is CASSAQGVGNEQFF. The CDR3 bases are TGTGCCAGCAGCGCCCAAGGGGTGGGCAATGAGCAGTTCTTC.

The chain recombines TRBV20-1 with TRBJ2-7; TRBD2 aligns across 11 bases. This CDR3 comprises 14 residues. Germline V gene sequence: CDR1 DFQATT, CDR2 SNEGSKA (reference sequence). V gave up 6 bases and J gave up 2 bases; unmatched junction bases: 6. The CDR3 bases are TGCAGTGCGGGGTCTAGCGGGAGGACCTACGAGCAGTACTTC. Residues: CSAGSSGRTYEQYF.

The rearrangement links TRBV2 to TRBJ1-2, with 7 bases matching TRBD1. The length of the CDR3 is 13 residues. Unmatched junction bases numbered 5, after V lost 6 bases and J lost 4 bases. CDR1 and CDR2 (germline): SNHLY, FYNNEI. CDR3 DNA sequence: TGTGCCAGCAGGGACCGACAGGGCTATGGCTACACCTTC. Amino acid sequence: CASRDRQGYGYTF.

This clonotype was found many times. This chain links TRBV11-3 with TRBJ2-1; weak D call: TRBD2 (5 bases). Germline V CDR1 and CDR2: SGHNT, YENEEA. This CDR3 has 13 amino acids. V lost 3 bases and J lost 12, with 15 bases in between. The CDR3 reads CASSFGLGVRQFF. CDR3 DNA: TGTGCCAGCAGCTTCGGATTGGGAGTTCGGCAGTTCTTC.

This clonotype was seen only once. This rearrangement joins TRBV19 to TRBJ2-5; D perhaps matches TRBD1 (6 bases). With the DNA end fitting TRBJ2-1 better, the J assignment may be wrong. Germline values: CDR1 LNHDA, CDR2 SQIVND (reference sequence). The CDR3 is 13 residues long. CDR3 nucleotide sequence: TGTGCCAGTAATATGGTGGGACAAGAGACCCAGTTCTTC. Translation gives CASNMVGQETQFF.

The J gene is TRBJ1-1, the V gene TRBV5-6, with D unclear. The germline V gene has CDR1 SGHDT and CDR2 YYEEEE. The CDR3 sequence is 16 residues long. The V gene lost 0 bases and the J gene lost 4 bases, with 16 bases spanning the gap. The chain's CDR3 is CASSLAVRVLGTEAFF. In DNA form, the CDR3 reads TGTGCCAGCAGCTTGGCAGTTAGGGTGTTGGGCACTGAAGCTTTCTTT. Supplemented by reference TRBV5-6 and TRBJ1-1, the full variable domain reads DAGVTQSPTHLIKTRGQQVTLRCSPKSGHDTVSWYQQALGQGPQFIFQYYEEEERQRGNFPDRFSGHQFPNYSSELNVNALLLGDSALYLCASSLAVRVLGTEAFFGQGTRLTVV.

This clonotype was observed at least ten times. CDR3 loop: CASSPSGRSNEQFF. The CDR3 DNA reads as TGTGCCAGCTCACCATCCGGCAGGTCGAATGAGCAGTTCTTC. The chain uses TRBV18 and TRBJ2-1; D call uncertain. CDR3 length equals 14 residues. V gave up 2 bases and J gave up 7 bases, with 12 bases separating them. Germline lookup yields CDR1 KGHSH and CDR2 LQKENI.